The rows below give T cell receptor beta chains drawn from one sample of a study of blood T cells in healthy people across ages. TCRdb itself ran the 5' RACE reads through MiXCR, one entry per CDR3 protein. Among 1.2 million to 1.5 million distinct CDR3 sequences listed, 40% to 50% were seen once. Material for sequencing was blood. Receptor source: a woman between 18 and 30 years old in good health. The CDR3 runs from the conserved cysteine through the conserved F or W. Each record gives: CDR3 protein, CDR3 DNA, CDR3 length, D gene, J gene, V gene, clone size. A D gene is named only where the DNA matches it firmly. A clone size is listed for some rows: how often the clone was seen (once, few, many), or a class if it is expanded.

CDR3 protein: CASSLDGYISPLHF; CDR3 DNA: TGCGCCAGCAGCTTGGATGGGTATATTTCACCCCTCCACTTT; CDR3 length: 14; D gene: .; J gene: TRBJ1-6; V gene: TRBV5-1; clone size: .
CDR3 protein: CASLWGSTQYF; CDR3 DNA: TGTGCCAGCCTATGGGGAAGTACGCAGTATTTT; CDR3 length: 11; D gene: .; J gene: TRBJ2-3; V gene: TRBV27; clone size: few
CDR3 protein: CASSERDRGYYGYTF; CDR3 DNA: TGTGCCAGCAGCGAGAGGGACAGGGGGTACTATGGCTACACCTTC; CDR3 length: 15; D gene: TRBD1; J gene: TRBJ1-2; V gene: TRBV7-9; clone size: .
CDR3 protein: CASSLQGPGANVLTF; CDR3 DNA: TGTGCCAGCAGCTTACAGGGTCCTGGGGCCAACGTCCTGACTTTC; CDR3 length: 15; D gene: .; J gene: TRBJ2-6; V gene: TRBV7-9; clone size: .
CDR3 protein: CASSELYFDSDFSGANVLTF; CDR3 DNA: TGTGCCAGCAGTGAACTATACTTCGACAGTGACTTTTCTGGGGCCAACGTCCTGACTTTC; CDR3 length: 20; D gene: .; J gene: TRBJ2-6; V gene: TRBV6-1; clone size: few
CDR3 protein: CASSRMGVGNTEAFF; CDR3 DNA: TGCGCCAGCAGCCGGATGGGGGTTGGGAACACTGAAGCTTTCTTT; CDR3 length: 15; D gene: .; J gene: TRBJ1-1; V gene: TRBV5-1; clone size: .
CDR3 protein: CASSPTGISGEKLFF; CDR3 DNA: TGTGCCAGCAGCCCAACCGGGATAAGTGGTGAAAAACTGTTTTTT; CDR3 length: 15; D gene: .; J gene: TRBJ1-4; V gene: TRBV27; clone size: .
CDR3 protein: CSARGGSDRGGYGYTF; CDR3 DNA: TGCAGTGCTAGAGGGGGGTCCGACAGGGGAGGCTATGGCTACACCTTC; CDR3 length: 16; D gene: TRBD1; J gene: TRBJ1-2; V gene: TRBV20-1; clone size: .
CDR3 protein: CASRDRVKGEKLFF; CDR3 DNA: TGTGCCAGCAGGGACAGGGTGAAAGGCGAAAAACTGTTTTTT; CDR3 length: 14; D gene: TRBD1; J gene: TRBJ1-4; V gene: TRBV3-1; clone size: .
CDR3 protein: CSAMGLAFSYEQYF; CDR3 DNA: TGCAGTGCAATGGGACTAGCGTTCTCCTACGAGCAGTACTTC; CDR3 length: 14; D gene: TRBD2; J gene: TRBJ2-7; V gene: TRBV20-1; clone size: .
CDR3 protein: CASHSGRDTDTQYF; CDR3 DNA: TGCGCCAGCCATAGCGGGAGGGACACAGATACGCAGTATTTT; CDR3 length: 14; D gene: TRBD2; J gene: TRBJ2-3; V gene: TRBV5-1; clone size: .
CDR3 protein: CASSLSQRGTYEQYF; CDR3 DNA: TGTGCCAGCAGTTTAAGCCAGCGGGGGACCTACGAGCAGTACTTC; CDR3 length: 15; D gene: TRBD2; J gene: TRBJ2-7; V gene: TRBV27; clone size: .
CDR3 protein: CASSNPQGGDTF; CDR3 DNA: TGTGCTAGCAGCAACCCCCAGGGAGGGGACACCTTC; CDR3 length: 12; D gene: .; J gene: TRBJ1-2; V gene: TRBV21-1; clone size: few
CDR3 protein: CASSVVEQDHLATF; CDR3 DNA: TGTGCCAGCAGCGTGGTGGAACAGGATCACCTCGCCACCTTC; CDR3 length: 14; D gene: .; J gene: TRBJ1-2; V gene: TRBV7-9; clone size: .
CDR3 protein: CASRGEFRQETQYF; CDR3 DNA: TGTGCCAGCAGGGGGGAGTTCCGCCAAGAGACCCAGTACTTC; CDR3 length: 14; D gene: .; J gene: TRBJ2-5; V gene: TRBV12-3/TRBV12-4; clone size: .
CDR3 protein: CATSRVGEMETQYF; CDR3 DNA: TGTGCCACCAGCAGAGTGGGGGAAATGGAGACCCAGTACTTC; CDR3 length: 14; D gene: .; J gene: TRBJ2-5; V gene: TRBV15; clone size: .
CDR3 protein: CASSLLLGTNEKLFF; CDR3 DNA: TGTGCCAGCAGCCTCTTGCTGGGAACTAATGAAAAACTGTTTTTT; CDR3 length: 15; D gene: .; J gene: TRBJ1-4; V gene: TRBV28; clone size: .
CDR3 protein: CASSGAGGGTYEQYF; CDR3 DNA: TGTGCCAGCAGCGGCGCCGGGGGGGGGACCTACGAGCAGTACTTC; CDR3 length: 15; D gene: TRBD2; J gene: TRBJ2-7; V gene: TRBV7-2; clone size: once
CDR3 protein: CASRPNRLAGGYNEQFF; CDR3 DNA: TGCGCCAGCAGACCAAATAGACTAGCGGGAGGGTACAATGAGCAGTTCTTC; CDR3 length: 17; D gene: TRBD2; J gene: TRBJ2-1; V gene: TRBV4-1; clone size: .
CDR3 protein: CSAMGGESMDEQYF; CDR3 DNA: TGCAGTGCTATGGGGGGGGAGTCTATGGATGAGCAGTACTTC; CDR3 length: 14; D gene: TRBD2; J gene: TRBJ2-7; V gene: TRBV20-1; clone size: few
CDR3 protein: CASSLGLAVYEQYF; CDR3 DNA: TGTGCCAGCAGCTTGGGACTAGCGGTCTACGAGCAGTACTTC; CDR3 length: 14; D gene: TRBD2; J gene: TRBJ2-7; V gene: TRBV11-2; clone size: .
CDR3 protein: CSAKGWERGEQYF; CDR3 DNA: TGCAGTGCGAAAGGATGGGAGCGGGGTGAGCAGTACTTC; CDR3 length: 13; D gene: TRBD2; J gene: TRBJ2-7; V gene: TRBV20-1; clone size: .
CDR3 protein: CASSEEGGQPQHF; CDR3 DNA: TGTGCCAGCAGTGAGGAGGGGGGGCAGCCCCAGCATTTT; CDR3 length: 13; D gene: .; J gene: TRBJ1-5; V gene: TRBV2; clone size: .
CDR3 protein: CASSSPKERGVADTQYF; CDR3 DNA: TGTGCCAGCAGTTCGCCTAAAGAGCGGGGGGTGGCAGATACGCAGTATTTT; CDR3 length: 17; D gene: TRBD2; J gene: TRBJ2-3; V gene: TRBV27; clone size: .
CDR3 protein: CASSRSNQPQHF; CDR3 DNA: TGTGCCAGCAGCCGTAGCAATCAGCCCCAGCATTTT; CDR3 length: 12; D gene: .; J gene: TRBJ1-5; V gene: TRBV19; clone size: many
CDR3 protein: CASSPSGRGGFNEQFF; CDR3 DNA: TGTGCCAGCAGCCCTAGTGGCAGGGGTGGTTTCAATGAGCAGTTCTTC; CDR3 length: 16; D gene: .; J gene: TRBJ2-1; V gene: TRBV11-2; clone size: once
CDR3 protein: CSASATGSQETQYF; CDR3 DNA: TGCAGTGCTAGCGCTACGGGGTCTCAAGAGACCCAGTACTTC; CDR3 length: 14; D gene: .; J gene: TRBJ2-5; V gene: TRBV20-1; clone size: few
CDR3 protein: CASGSGGASYGQFF; CDR3 DNA: TGTGCCAGCGGGAGCGGGGGGGCATCCTATGGGCAGTTCTTC; CDR3 length: 14; D gene: TRBD2; J gene: TRBJ2-1; V gene: TRBV27; clone size: .
CDR3 protein: CASSRRGAHQETQYF; CDR3 DNA: TGTGCCAGCAGCCGTAGGGGGGCCCACCAAGAGACCCAGTACTTC; CDR3 length: 15; D gene: .; J gene: TRBJ2-5; V gene: TRBV3-1; clone size: .
CDR3 protein: CASDGRLQDNEQYF; CDR3 DNA: TGTGCTAGTGACGGACGGCTACAAGACAATGAGCAGTACTTC; CDR3 length: 14; D gene: .; J gene: TRBJ2-7; V gene: TRBV12-5; clone size: .
CDR3 protein: CASSLYLAYPSLGGANVLTF; CDR3 DNA: TGTGCCAGCAGTTTATACTTGGCATACCCCTCGTTGGGTGGGGCCAACGTCCTGACTTTC; CDR3 length: 20; D gene: .; J gene: TRBJ2-6; V gene: TRBV27; clone size: .
CDR3 protein: CASNGLAGPTDTQYF; CDR3 DNA: TGTGCCAGCAACGGACTAGCGGGACCCACAGATACGCAGTATTTT; CDR3 length: 15; D gene: TRBD2; J gene: TRBJ2-3; V gene: TRBV6-1; clone size: .